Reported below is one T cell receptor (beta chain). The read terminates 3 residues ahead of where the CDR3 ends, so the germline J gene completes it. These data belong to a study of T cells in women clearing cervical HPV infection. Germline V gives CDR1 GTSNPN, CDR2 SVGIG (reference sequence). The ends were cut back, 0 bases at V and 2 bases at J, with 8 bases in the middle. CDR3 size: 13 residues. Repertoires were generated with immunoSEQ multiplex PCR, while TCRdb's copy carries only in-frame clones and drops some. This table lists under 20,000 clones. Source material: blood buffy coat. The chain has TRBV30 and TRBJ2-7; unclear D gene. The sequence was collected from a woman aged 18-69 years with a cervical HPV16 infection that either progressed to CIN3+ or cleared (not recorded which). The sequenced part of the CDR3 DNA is TGTGCCTGGAGTGTAGGTGCCCCCTACGAG. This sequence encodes CAWSVGAPYE. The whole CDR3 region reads CAWSVGAPYEQYF.